This TCR beta chain is from a study of T cells in localized non-small cell lung cancer. Overall study results and limits: Higher blood T cell density went with longer overall survival.

J was trimmed by 5 bases and V by 8 bases; bases with no gene match: 8. This CDR3 contains 14 residues. CDR1 MNHNS and CDR2 SASEGT come from the germline V gene. Sequencing was performed with immunoSEQ multiplex PCR; in TCRdb, only in-frame clones are kept and a portion is missing. The data hold some 140,000 clones, with around 90% observed a single time. A note on this clone: Its antigen is unknown.

The sequencing here drew on peripheral blood, taken before any cancer treatment. The clonotype originates from an older female donor with stage I lung adenocarcinoma. The chain has TRBV6-1 and TRBJ2-1, with TRBD1 matching over 8 bases. The DNA for the CDR3 is TGTGCCAGCTTAGACGGGACAGGCCACAATGAGCAGTTCTTC. Translated: CASLDGTGHNEQFF.